This T cell receptor (beta chain) was captured in a study of blood T cell repertoires in COVID-19. Germline CDR1 reads LGHDT; CDR2 reads YNNKEL (reference sequence). Between the trimmed V and J ends, which lost 6 bases and 0 bases, there was a span of 9 bases. This CDR3 has 15 amino acids. Profiling relied on immunoSEQ multiplex PCR, and the TCRdb table lists in-frame clones only, not all of them. The sample records 110,000 or so clones, over 70% being singletons. The chain uses TRBV3-1 (or the pseudogene TRBV3-2) and TRBJ2-6; the D is unclear. Sequences were obtained from peripheral blood. This receptor was taken from a woman aged 50 to 60 with acute or convalescent COVID-19. This chain's CDR3 is CASSGSSSGANVLTF. In DNA form, the CDR3 reads TGTGCCAGCAGTGGTTCTAGCTCTGGGGCCAACGTCCTGACTTTC.